This passage covers 29 T cell receptor beta chains from one sample sequenced in a study of CD8 T cells in ankylosing spondylitis. From the 5' RACE reads, TCRdb called clonotypes with MiXCR, one entry per CDR3 protein. In the table there are more than 200,000 distinct CDR3 sequences, 20% to 30% of which are singletons. Specimen: blood, either unsorted or a sorted T cell fraction (not recorded which). Receptors were obtained from a male donor with ankylosing spondylitis or in good health (not recorded which).

This clonotype was found once. The chain has TRBV2 and TRBJ2-7, with 7 bases lining up with TRBD1. The CDR3 is made up of 14 amino acids. Germline CDR1 SNHLY, CDR2 FYNNEI. The V and J ends lost 4 bases and 3 bases, in that order; junction bases with no gene match: 6. The CDR3: CASSVSRQGYEQYF. The CDR3, as DNA: TGTGCCAGCAGTGTATCCCGACAGGGCTACGAGCAGTACTTC.

This clonotype was found a few times. The CDR3 here is CASSLSGGAYEQYF. CDR3 coding DNA: TGTGCCAGCAGCCTTAGCGGGGGGGCTTACGAGCAGTACTTC. The chain combines TRBV3-1 with TRBJ2-7; 11 bases map to TRBD2. Per the germline V gene, CDR1 is LGHDT and CDR2 is YNNKEL (reference sequence). The J segment lost 4 bases and the V segment lost 4 bases, leaving 3 bases of the junction unmatched. This CDR3 comprises 14 residues.

This clonotype was found many times. The gene calls are TRBV10-2 and TRBJ1-3, with a tentative D call TRBD1 (5 bases). Germline V gene lookup returns CDR1 WSHSY and CDR2 SAAADI. The CDR3 extends over 13 amino acids. Trimming cost V 7 bases and J 4 bases, with 11 bases left between them. The CDR3 region is CASTWDAGNTIYF. The CDR3 DNA reads as TGCGCCAGCACATGGGACGCAGGAAACACCATATATTTT.

This chain links TRBV12-3 or TRBV12-4 with TRBJ2-3, with D possibly matching TRBD1 (6 bases). V dropped 5 bases and J dropped 8 bases, with 11 bases sitting between them. The CDR3 is 12 amino acids. The CDR3 is CASSPDRRTQYF. CDR3 in DNA: TGTGCCAGCAGTCCCGACAGGCGTACGCAGTATTTT.

This clonotype was detected ten times or more. The gene calls are TRBV12-3 or TRBV12-4 and TRBJ2-7; 8 bases are a match to TRBD1. Unmatched junction bases numbered 9, after V lost 6 bases and J lost 5 bases. The CDR3 totals 14 residues. CDR3 coding DNA: TGTGCCAGCAGCTCGACAGGGGCGAGAGACGAGCAGTACTTC. This codes for CASSSTGARDEQYF.

The genes are TRBV29-1 and TRBJ1-2; D unresolved. V was cut by 0 bases and J by 3 bases, with 11 bases left in between. Germline CDR1 is SQVTM and CDR2 is ANQGSEA. The CDR3 covers 14 residues. CDR3 in DNA: TGCAGCGTTGAAGATCTGGTGGCCGACTATGGCTACACCTTC. This gives the protein CSVEDLVADYGYTF.

This clonotype was recorded a few times. The CDR3 sequence: CASSTRLAGGSEQYF. The CDR3 nucleotides read TGTGCCAGCAGTACTCGACTAGCGGGGGGGAGTGAGCAGTACTTC. The chain employs TRBV12-3 or TRBV12-4 and TRBJ2-7; TRBD2 aligns across 14 bases. The CDR3 totals 15 residues. J gave up 7 bases and V 5 bases, and 7 bases lay outside the gene matches.

This clonotype came up many times. The chain joins TRBV11-2 to TRBJ1-4; the D gene is possibly TRBD1 (6 bases). Germline assignment: CDR1 SGHAT and CDR2 FQNNGV. The CDR3 is made up of 14 amino acids. V was clipped by 5 bases and J by 10 bases, with 17 bases between them. As DNA, the CDR3 is TGTGCCAGCAGCCGAGACCCCCAGGGGAGAAAACTGTTTTTT. Amino acids: CASSRDPQGRKLFF.

V is TRBV12-3 or TRBV12-4 and J is TRBJ2-1, with D maybe TRBD1 (6 bases). V was cut by 5 bases and J by 3 bases, with 14 bases left in between. CDR3 size: 15 residues. DNA of the CDR3: TGTGCCAGCAGTAATACAGGGCTTGGCTACAATGAGCAGTTCTTC. Protein: CASSNTGLGYNEQFF.

A few counts support this clonotype. This chain uses TRBV20-1 with TRBJ2-4; D ambiguous. CDR3 size: 16 residues. Germline V lookup: CDR1 DFQATT, CDR2 SNEGSKA (reference sequence). V was shortened by 0 bases and J by 6 bases, with 18 bases between the two germline ends. CDR3 protein: CSARDLMAASRNIQYF. The CDR3 DNA follows: TGCAGTGCTAGAGATTTGATGGCAGCTTCCCGAAACATTCAGTACTTC.

This clonotype has just a few counts. The chain combines TRBV19 with TRBJ2-2, with 12 bases lining up with TRBD2. The CDR3 extends over 15 amino acids. The V gene's germline CDR1 is LNHDA and CDR2 SQIVND (reference sequence). With V trimmed by 10 bases and J by 5 bases, 8 bases remained unmatched. The CDR3 coding sequence is TGTGCCACCAAACTAGCGGGGGGTGGTACCGGGGAGCTGTTTTTT. Translating it yields CATKLAGGGTGELFF. Using reference TRBV19 and TRBJ2-2 for the parts outside the CDR3, the full variable domain is DGGITQSPKYLFRKEGQNVTLSCEQNLNHDAMYWYRQDPGQGLRLIYYSQIVNDFQKGDIAEGYSVSREKKESFPLTVTSAQKNPTAFYLCATKLAGGGTGELFFGEGSRLTVL.

The chain recombines TRBV6-2 or TRBV6-3 with TRBJ2-1; unclear D gene. The CDR3 has 14 residues. Germline CDR1 reads MNHEY; CDR2 reads SVGEGT. V shed 2 bases and J shed 5 bases, with 10 bases lying between them. This CDR3 reads CASSYGETHNEQFF. CDR3 sequence (DNA): TGTGCCAGCAGTTACGGAGAAACCCACAATGAGCAGTTCTTC.

This chain connects TRBV20-1 to TRBJ2-5; D gene unclear. The CDR3 consists of 12 residues. Germline CDR1 is DFQATT and CDR2 is SNEGSKA (reference sequence). Between the trimmed V and J ends, which lost 3 bases and 7 bases, there was a span of 12 bases. The CDR3 sequence is CSASPNRGTQYF. The CDR3 DNA reads as TGCAGTGCTAGTCCTAACAGAGGGACCCAGTACTTC.

This chain uses TRBV12-3 or TRBV12-4 with TRBJ1-4; 9 bases line up with TRBD1. The CDR3 has 15 residues. With V trimmed by 3 bases and J by 4 bases, 3 bases remained unmatched. This chain's CDR3 is CASSLVGQGNEKLFF. CDR3 sequence (DNA): TGTGCCAGCAGTTTGGTGGGACAGGGTAATGAAAAACTGTTTTTT.

This clonotype has at least ten counts. The V gene is TRBV29-1, the J gene TRBJ2-7, with 7 bases that match TRBD1. CDR3 length: 13 residues. Germline V CDR1 and CDR2: SQVTM, ANQGSEA. V lost 7 bases to trimming and J lost 2 bases; unmatched junction nucleotides: 8. The DNA for the CDR3 is TGCAGCGCAGGGGGACAGACCGCCTACGAGCAGTACTTC. Its protein product is CSAGGQTAYEQYF.

This clonotype was counted a few times. As DNA, the CDR3 is TGCAGTGCTAGTACCGGGACACTTAGCACAGATACGCAGTATTTT. It encodes CSASTGTLSTDTQYF. The V and J genes are TRBV20-1 and TRBJ2-3; D perhaps matches TRBD1 (6 bases). There are 15 residues in the CDR3. Germline V gene lookup returns CDR1 DFQATT and CDR2 SNEGSKA (reference sequence). V was trimmed by 3 bases and J by 0 bases, leaving 13 bases between them.

This clonotype has at least ten counts. The J gene is TRBJ1-3, the V gene TRBV20-1, with 10 bases fitting TRBD1. From germline, CDR1 is DFQATT and CDR2 SNEGSKA (reference sequence). J lost 2 bases, V lost 0 bases, and 4 bases had no gene match. The CDR3 has 16 amino acids. CDR3 region: CSARDGTGVTGNTIYF. CDR3 DNA sequence: TGCAGTGCTAGAGATGGGACAGGGGTGACTGGAAACACCATATATTTT.

The table lists this clonotype with a few counts. At one boundary the junction diverges from the germline segment, which might be a read error. The rearrangement joins TRBV7-9 to TRBJ1-1; D ambiguous. This CDR3 region has 12 residues. From germline, CDR1 is SEHNR and CDR2 FQNEAQ (reference sequence). Written as DNA, the CDR3 is TGTGCCAGCAGCTTAGACGTAACTGACGCTTTCTTT. The encoded protein is CASSLDVTDAFF.

This clonotype was recorded at least ten times. CDR3 sequence (DNA): TGTGCCACCAGCCCGGGACCGAACTCTGGAAACACCATATATTTT. This encodes CATSPGPNSGNTIYF. V usage is TRBV15 and J usage is TRBJ1-3; tentatively, D is TRBD1 (5 bases). There are 15 residues in the CDR3. Per the germline V gene, CDR1 is LNHNV and CDR2 is YYDKDF (reference sequence). V dropped 5 bases and J dropped 0 bases, with 11 bases sitting between them.

V is TRBV20-1 and J is TRBJ2-1, with TRBD2 matching 7 bases. With V trimmed by 5 bases and J by 6 bases, 10 bases remained unmatched. The germline V gene has CDR1 DFQATT and CDR2 SNEGSKA (reference sequence). The CDR3 runs 14 residues. CDR3 amino acids: CSAHRSGGGNEQFF. The CDR3 DNA reads TGCAGTGCTCATAGGTCGGGGGGTGGCAATGAGCAGTTCTTC.

This sequence joins TRBV20-1 and TRBJ2-1, with D perhaps being TRBD1 or TRBD2 (6 bases each). The germline V and J ends were trimmed by 1 base and 4 bases, with 20 bases remaining between them. Germline loops: CDR1 DFQATT, CDR2 SNEGSKA (reference sequence). CDR3 size: 17 residues. The chain's CDR3 is CSARAMGGLGTYNEQFF. CDR3 nucleotide sequence: TGCAGTGCTAGAGCCATGGGGGGCCTCGGCACATACAATGAGCAGTTCTTC.

This clonotype was recorded at least ten times. This chain links TRBV20-1 with TRBJ2-7; D is unclear. Germline V gene lookup returns CDR1 DFQATT and CDR2 SNEGSKA (reference sequence). V was pared by 4 bases and J by 4 bases, with 14 bases between. The CDR3 covers 13 residues. CDR3 residues: CSAMVSASYEQYF. The CDR3 DNA reads as TGCAGTGCTATGGTTTCAGCGTCTTACGAGCAGTACTTC.

This clonotype was seen ten or more times. The chain is built from TRBV12-3 or TRBV12-4 and TRBJ2-3, with D possibly matching TRBD2 (7 bases). The V and J ends lost 7 bases and 1 base respectively, with 15 bases between them. The CDR3 loop spans 15 amino acids. CDR3 DNA sequence: TGTGCCAGCACCCCCGGGGGGCGGGGCACAGATACGCAGTATTTT. This gives the protein CASTPGGRGTDTQYF.

The V gene is TRBV12-3 or TRBV12-4, the J gene TRBJ1-4, with D tentatively TRBD1 (5 bases). CDR3 size: 13 residues. Trimming removed 6 bases at V and 8 bases at J, with 13 bases between. Written as DNA, the CDR3 is TGTGCCAGCAGCCTTGGGGCACAAGAAAAACTGTTTTTT. Translated: CASSLGAQEKLFF.

This clonotype has ten or more counts. The chain uses TRBV29-1 and TRBJ1-1; D remains unclear. With 7 bases removed from V and 3 bases from J, the gap between germline ends came to 18 bases. In germline, CDR1 is SQVTM, CDR2 ANQGSEA. The CDR3 totals 14 residues. CDR3 DNA: TGCAGCGCCTCGACACTGCACCGGGACACTGAAGCTTTCTTT. This gives the protein CSASTLHRDTEAFF.

The CDR3 here is CASSITTGGPGELFF. The CDR3 DNA reads TGTGCCAGCAGTATAACGACAGGGGGTCCCGGGGAGCTGTTTTTT. The rearrangement joins TRBV12-3 or TRBV12-4 to TRBJ2-2; 9 bases align to TRBD1. V trimming: 5 bases; J trimming: 6 bases; junction bases outside the gene matches: 7. The CDR3 extends over 15 amino acids.

The chain links TRBV5-4 to TRBJ2-5; 9 bases map to TRBD2. V shed 4 bases, J shed 3 bases, and the junction held 10 bases outside the gene matches. The CDR3 has 16 amino acids. Germline CDR1 and CDR2: SGHNT and YYREEE (reference sequence). The CDR3 spells CASSDQVASGEETQYF. The CDR3 DNA is TGTGCCAGCAGCGACCAGGTGGCTAGCGGGGAAGAGACCCAGTACTTC.

This clonotype was seen repeatedly, ten times or more. V usage is TRBV12-3 or TRBV12-4 and J usage is TRBJ2-7; 9 bases agree with TRBD1. Unmatched junction bases numbered 9, after V lost 3 bases and J lost 3 bases. This CDR3 comprises 16 residues. The CDR3 sequence: CASSFLPGQGGYEQYF. DNA for the CDR3: TGTGCCAGCAGTTTCCTCCCGGGACAGGGCGGCTACGAGCAGTACTTC.

This clonotype has just a few counts. The V gene is TRBV20-1, the J gene TRBJ1-5; D is possibly TRBD1 (5 bases). The germline CDR1 and CDR2 sequences are DFQATT and SNEGSKA (reference sequence). V gave up 0 bases and J gave up 0 bases, with 9 bases separating them. The CDR3 totals 15 residues. In nucleotides, the CDR3 is TGCAGTGCTAGAGATTCAGGGATTAGCAATCAGCCCCAGCATTTT. Residues: CSARDSGISNQPQHF.